This T cell receptor (beta chain) was sequenced during a study of a mutant IDH1 vaccine in newly diagnosed glioma. In the study overall: Commencement of vaccination occurred 4-6 weeks following radiotherapy alone, or concurrently with temozolomide cycles. Treated patients comprised 62.5% males and approximately 38% females, mean age around 40 years. Standard pretreatment was either radiotherapy, temozolomide, or, for most, radiochemotherapy with temozolomide. Study conclusions and caveats: Pseudoprogression looked unconnected to shifts in top peripheral T cell clonotypes.

The assay was immunoSEQ multiplex PCR, and TCRdb's table has in-frame clones only and misses some. The repertoire has 25,000 to 35,000 clones, approximately 88% of them found once; the top ten carry less than 3%. This clone was observed a single time. Its matching antigen is unknown. Germline V gene data show CDR1 as ENHRY and CDR2 as SYGVKD. The CDR3 consists of 13 residues. Unmatched junction bases numbered 4, after V lost 6 bases and J lost 5 bases. The time point is: week 23, last vaccination. The vaccine gave 300 ug of a 20-mer mutant IDH1 peptide subcutaneously per dose. Sequencing used PBMCs, obtained from a glioma patient whose treatment included an IDH1 peptide vaccine. The V gene is TRBV10-3, the J gene TRBJ1-5; 7 bases agree with TRBD1. This clonotype originated in a man aged 40-49 years with glioma. The CDR3 spells CAIRAGGDQPQHF. CDR3 in DNA: TGTGCCATCAGAGCAGGGGGGGATCAGCCCCAGCATTTT.